The T cell receptor beta chain under discussion was sequenced for a study of shared clonotypes between healthy human individuals (dated by TCRdb to about 2020). Background for the entire study: A few men and a couple of women, aged 18 to 49 years, made up the cohort. Per donor, leukapheresis produced somewhere between about 0.9 and 9.5 billion PBMCs. To estimate repertoire size and how much clonotypes are shared between individuals, the study performed deep sequencing of blood TCR repertoires from five healthy adults. For each donor, three plates each were used for CD4 naive and CD4 memory, two plates were used for CD8 naive, and one plate was used for CD8 memory. Different laboratories and diverse techniques were used to prepare libraries and sequence TCR repertoires, to increase sequencing depth and limit assay-specific biases.

The donors were healthy, HIV-negative adults with no recently reported acute infections or vaccinations. All donors were Caucasian adults living in Nashville, Tennessee, USA. CD4+ T cells were enriched by magnetic negative selection, after which naive cells were positively selected on CD45RA and the negative fraction was taken as the memory subset. Blood was obtained by leukapheresis, after which PBMCs were separated by Ficoll-Histopaque density gradient centrifugation and cryopreserved in liquid nitrogen vapor phase. Analytical flow cytometry was used to check the purity and quantity of every magnetically sorted T cell population. Genomic DNA was isolated from every sorted fraction and measured by UV absorbance on a Nanodrop 2000c. Overall results and qualifications from the work: Sampling was restricted to blood, and TCR repertoires in tissues likely differ from the TCR repertoires found in blood. Because the study included a small number of donors, the genetic and exposure-history diversity represented was limited. Based on pairwise subsampling, the degree of clonotype sharing among donors was expected to be affected by sequencing depth. Across a few donors, roughly 5.4% of naive CD4, around 3.5% of naive CD8, about 2% of memory CD4, and approximately 0.42% of memory CD8 clonotypes were shared. Larger estimated clonotype richness was generally found for naive subsets than for memory subsets. Rarefaction of sorted-subset datasets indicated incomplete sequencing despite the large sequencing depth. Compared with non-shared clonotypes, the clonotypes found in all four sorted-subset donors had higher generation probabilities.

Turning to this clone: This receptor's antigen is unknown. Base qualities are not recorded, but no much larger clone differs from it by a single base.

Relative to germline, V is missing 5 bases and J is missing 6 bases, with 4 bases of the junction outside any gene match. CDR1 and CDR2, per the germline V gene (reference sequence), are WNHNN and SYGVQD. The CDR3 measures 14 amino acids from cysteine to phenylalanine. Just CDR3 DNA is preserved here, 42 bases in frame from base 1. Using the deep immunoSEQ assay, multiplex PCR amplified TCR CDR3 regions from genomic DNA. Extracted genomic DNA from each cell subset was distributed evenly across all wells of several immunoSEQ 96-well plates, and each plate was treated as a replicate. For sorted subsets, around 200 ng genomic DNA, equal to 25,000 to 35,000 T cell genomes, was loaded into each replicate PCR. Purified libraries were measured with a Qubit 3.0 fluorometer, size-checked on a Bioanalyzer 2100, and measured again with the KAPA Library Quantification kit. A separate single-read 150-cycle Illumina NextSeq 550 flow cell was used to sequence each immunoSEQ 96-well plate. As for how the authors treated the data: Because the immunoSEQ output held only junctional sequences and lacked quality scores, the filtering could not match the filtering applied to full-length reads. Sequences were annotated with PyIR, a Python wrapper for IgBLAST v1.9, and V/J genes and CDR3 were assigned using IMGT germline references. Reads with weak V/J assignments (E-value above 1e-6), missing CDR3, stop codons, out-of-frame junctions, or ambiguous translated residues were removed. V3J clonotypes were defined as sequences sharing an identical inferred V gene, J gene, and CDR3 amino acid sequence. Percentage overlap between repertoires was computed as shared unique clonotypes divided by the size of the smaller repertoire. Repertoire richness was assessed with RTK rarefaction, the Chao1 estimator, and Recon v2.1 estimates of unobserved clonotypes. OLGA was used to compute generation probabilities for all TCRbeta clonotypes that the gDNA method yielded from a handful of donors. Held by TCRdb, this immuneACCESS table contains in-frame sequences only and omits some clones. Under half of the omission traces to an unresolved V gene where checked; the cause of the rest is unknown. Clonal size and the V and J genes are those of that table, whereas D and trimming came from the DNA. Here the sample has roughly 2,500,000 clones; 80% to 95% occur a single time. Of the sample, about 0.39% falls within the top ten clones.

This sequence was found in a young man in good health. Some clones in this sample may be carry-over from other donors' samples. The specimen was naive CD4+ T cells from PBMCs. The cell subset or site label, read with the paper, signifies: CD45RA+ positively selected. The chain uses TRBV10-1 and TRBJ2-3; a stretch of 11 junction bases matches TRBD2. The nucleotide sequence reads TGCGCCAGCAGTTCTAGCGGGAGGACCGATACGCAGTATTTT. This codes for CASSSSGRTDTQYF.